Listed below are T cell receptor beta chains from one sample, sequenced in a study of CD8 T cells in Susac syndrome. Via MiXCR, TCRdb re-called the immunoSEQ multiplex PCR reads, giving one row per CDR3 protein. The table lists hundreds of thousands of distinct CDR3 sequences, about 95% of them singletons. Source material: CD4+ T cells from PBMCs. The receptors derive from a human donor with Susac syndrome. CDR3s include the opening cysteine and the closing phenylalanine or tryptophan. The D gene is left open where the match is weak. Rows give clone size only sometimes, using once, few, many, or a class for an expanded clone.

D: TRBD1
J: TRBJ1-1
size: -
V: TRBV7-9
CDR3: CASSLWEDRVFTEAFF
DNA: TGTGCCAGCAGCTTATGGGAGGACAGGGTATTCACTGAAGCTTTCTTT

D: TRBD1
J: TRBJ1-2
size: -
V: TRBV4-1
CDR3: CASSQAGQGTHGYTF
DNA: TGCGCCAGCAGCCAGGCGGGACAGGGGACTCATGGCTACACCTTC

D: TRBD1
J: TRBJ2-3
size: -
V: TRBV7-2
CDR3: CASTQDPGGADTQYF
DNA: TGTGCCAGCACCCAGGACCCAGGGGGAGCAGATACGCAGTATTTT

D: TRBD2
J: TRBJ2-1
size: -
V: TRBV9
CDR3: CASSGTSGGRNEQFF
DNA: TGTGCCAGCAGCGGGACTAGCGGGGGGCGAAATGAGCAGTTCTTC

D: -
J: TRBJ1-1
size: -
V: TRBV12-3/TRBV12-4
CDR3: CATLRLDTEAFF
DNA: TGTGCCACCCTTCGGCTCGACACTGAAGCTTTCTTT

D: -
J: TRBJ2-5
size: -
V: TRBV7-2
CDR3: CASSPPPVGETQYF
DNA: TGTGCCAGCAGCCCCCCCCCGGTGGGGGAGACCCAGTACTTC

D: TRBD1
J: TRBJ1-3
size: -
V: TRBV30
CDR3: CAWSLGDSGNTIYF
DNA: TGTGCCTGGAGCCTTGGGGACAGCGGAAACACCATATATTTT

D: TRBD1
J: TRBJ2-7
size: -
V: TRBV6-2/TRBV6-3
CDR3: CASSSRDRGRRYEQYF
DNA: TGTGCCAGCAGTTCCAGGGACAGGGGGCGTCGGTACGAGCAGTACTTC

D: -
J: TRBJ1-3
size: -
V: TRBV20-1
CDR3: CSARKTAGNTIYF
DNA: TGCAGTGCTAGAAAGACAGCTGGAAACACCATATATTTT

D: -
J: TRBJ1-1
size: -
V: TRBV6-6
CDR3: CASSRPGSTEAFF
DNA: TGTGCCAGCAGTCGCCCAGGTTCCACTGAAGCTTTCTTT

D: TRBD1
J: TRBJ2-5
size: once
V: TRBV13
CDR3: CASSTQTGSQTQYF
DNA: TGTGCCAGCAGCACCCAGACAGGGAGCCAGACCCAGTACTTC

D: TRBD1
J: TRBJ2-5
size: -
V: TRBV29-1
CDR3: CSFDRGETQYF
DNA: TGCAGCTTTGACAGGGGAGAGACCCAGTACTTC

D: -
J: TRBJ1-1
size: -
V: TRBV5-4
CDR3: CASSGKATEAFF
DNA: TGTGCCAGCAGTGGGAAGGCCACTGAAGCTTTCTTT

D: -
J: TRBJ2-1
size: -
V: TRBV7-3
CDR3: CASSPRRGTYNEQFF
DNA: TGTGCCAGCAGCCCCCGCAGGGGAACCTACAATGAGCAGTTCTTC

D: -
J: TRBJ1-2
size: -
V: TRBV6-5
CDR3: CASHKGQGSYGYTF
DNA: TGTGCCAGCCACAAGGGGCAGGGGAGTTATGGCTACACCTTC

D: -
J: TRBJ2-1
size: -
V: TRBV29-1
CDR3: CSVVGVVEEQFF
DNA: TGCAGCGTTGTGGGGGTTGTGGAGGAGCAGTTCTTC

D: -
J: TRBJ2-1
size: few
V: TRBV18
CDR3: CASSPDRTYNEQFF
DNA: TGTGCCAGCTCACCGGACAGAACCTACAATGAGCAGTTCTTC

D: -
J: TRBJ2-1
size: -
V: TRBV6-6
CDR3: CASSEDSTYNEQFF
DNA: TGTGCCAGCAGTGAGGACAGCACCTACAATGAGCAGTTCTTC

D: -
J: TRBJ1-5
size: -
V: TRBV20-1
CDR3: CSASVLYSNQPQHF
DNA: TGCAGTGCTAGTGTCCTATATAGCAATCAGCCCCAGCATTTT

D: -
J: TRBJ2-1
size: -
V: TRBV7-2
CDR3: CASSDTHNEQFF
DNA: TGTGCCAGCAGCGATACACACAATGAGCAGTTCTTC

D: -
J: TRBJ2-1
size: once
V: TRBV7-9
CDR3: CASSPIRERNEQFF
DNA: TGTGCCAGCAGCCCAATAAGGGAACGCAATGAGCAGTTCTTC

D: TRBD2
J: TRBJ2-3
size: -
V: TRBV20-1
CDR3: CSARRLAGGPGDTQYF
DNA: TGCAGTGCTAGAAGACTAGCGGGGGGGCCGGGAGATACGCAGTATTTT

D: -
J: TRBJ2-5
size: -
V: TRBV29-1
CDR3: CSAGGGTQKSYQETQYF
DNA: TGCAGCGCCGGAGGTGGGACACAGAAATCGTACCAAGAGACCCAGTACTTC

D: -
J: TRBJ2-7
size: -
V: TRBV4-3
CDR3: CASSQDRSRGSYEQYF
DNA: TGCGCCAGCAGCCAAGATAGGAGTAGGGGGAGCTACGAGCAGTACTTC

D: TRBD2
J: TRBJ2-5
size: -
V: TRBV6-2/TRBV6-3
CDR3: CASSGPYSGSETQYF
DNA: TGTGCCAGCAGTGGACCCTATAGCGGGTCAGAGACCCAGTACTTC

D: -
J: TRBJ2-5
size: -
V: TRBV29-1
CDR3: CSVEYRRGETQYF
DNA: TGCAGCGTTGAGTATAGGAGGGGAGAGACCCAGTACTTC

D: -
J: TRBJ2-1
size: -
V: TRBV6-2/TRBV6-3
CDR3: CASSSRGSSYNEQFF
DNA: TGTGCCAGCAGTTCTAGGGGTAGCTCCTACAATGAGCAGTTCTTC

D: -
J: TRBJ1-5
size: -
V: TRBV19
CDR3: CASSGGGNQPQHF
DNA: TGTGCCAGTAGTGGGGGGGGCAATCAGCCCCAGCATTTT

D: TRBD1
J: TRBJ1-1
size: -
V: TRBV15
CDR3: CATSRVGQGTRNTEAFF
DNA: TGTGCCACCAGCAGAGTGGGACAGGGGACCCGGAACACTGAAGCTTTCTTT

D: -
J: TRBJ1-2
size: -
V: TRBV6-6
CDR3: CASSSQGKANYGYTF
DNA: TGTGCCAGCAGTTCACAGGGAAAGGCTAACTATGGCTACACCTTC

D: -
J: TRBJ2-1
size: -
V: TRBV7-3
CDR3: CASSPTRSNEQFF
DNA: TGTGCCAGCAGCCCGACTAGGTCCAATGAGCAGTTCTTC

D: -
J: TRBJ1-1
size: once
V: TRBV12-3/TRBV12-4
CDR3: CASSFRRSTEAFF
DNA: TGTGCCAGCAGTTTTCGACGGTCCACTGAAGCTTTCTTT

D: TRBD1
J: TRBJ1-2
size: -
V: TRBV5-4
CDR3: CASSMNQGAYGYTF
DNA: TGTGCCAGCAGCATGAACCAGGGGGCGTATGGCTACACCTTC

D: TRBD1
J: TRBJ1-1
size: -
V: TRBV30
CDR3: CAWSGDRGPGTEVFF
DNA: TGTGCCTGGAGTGGGGACAGGGGGCCTGGCACTGAAGTTTTCTTT

D: -
J: TRBJ1-4
size: -
V: TRBV30
CDR3: CAWKRTGEKLFF
DNA: TGTGCCTGGAAACGGACTGGTGAAAAACTGTTTTTT

D: -
J: TRBJ1-1
size: -
V: TRBV4-1
CDR3: CASSHLTVRDTEAFF
DNA: TGCGCCAGCAGCCATCTTACTGTCAGGGACACTGAAGCTTTCTTT